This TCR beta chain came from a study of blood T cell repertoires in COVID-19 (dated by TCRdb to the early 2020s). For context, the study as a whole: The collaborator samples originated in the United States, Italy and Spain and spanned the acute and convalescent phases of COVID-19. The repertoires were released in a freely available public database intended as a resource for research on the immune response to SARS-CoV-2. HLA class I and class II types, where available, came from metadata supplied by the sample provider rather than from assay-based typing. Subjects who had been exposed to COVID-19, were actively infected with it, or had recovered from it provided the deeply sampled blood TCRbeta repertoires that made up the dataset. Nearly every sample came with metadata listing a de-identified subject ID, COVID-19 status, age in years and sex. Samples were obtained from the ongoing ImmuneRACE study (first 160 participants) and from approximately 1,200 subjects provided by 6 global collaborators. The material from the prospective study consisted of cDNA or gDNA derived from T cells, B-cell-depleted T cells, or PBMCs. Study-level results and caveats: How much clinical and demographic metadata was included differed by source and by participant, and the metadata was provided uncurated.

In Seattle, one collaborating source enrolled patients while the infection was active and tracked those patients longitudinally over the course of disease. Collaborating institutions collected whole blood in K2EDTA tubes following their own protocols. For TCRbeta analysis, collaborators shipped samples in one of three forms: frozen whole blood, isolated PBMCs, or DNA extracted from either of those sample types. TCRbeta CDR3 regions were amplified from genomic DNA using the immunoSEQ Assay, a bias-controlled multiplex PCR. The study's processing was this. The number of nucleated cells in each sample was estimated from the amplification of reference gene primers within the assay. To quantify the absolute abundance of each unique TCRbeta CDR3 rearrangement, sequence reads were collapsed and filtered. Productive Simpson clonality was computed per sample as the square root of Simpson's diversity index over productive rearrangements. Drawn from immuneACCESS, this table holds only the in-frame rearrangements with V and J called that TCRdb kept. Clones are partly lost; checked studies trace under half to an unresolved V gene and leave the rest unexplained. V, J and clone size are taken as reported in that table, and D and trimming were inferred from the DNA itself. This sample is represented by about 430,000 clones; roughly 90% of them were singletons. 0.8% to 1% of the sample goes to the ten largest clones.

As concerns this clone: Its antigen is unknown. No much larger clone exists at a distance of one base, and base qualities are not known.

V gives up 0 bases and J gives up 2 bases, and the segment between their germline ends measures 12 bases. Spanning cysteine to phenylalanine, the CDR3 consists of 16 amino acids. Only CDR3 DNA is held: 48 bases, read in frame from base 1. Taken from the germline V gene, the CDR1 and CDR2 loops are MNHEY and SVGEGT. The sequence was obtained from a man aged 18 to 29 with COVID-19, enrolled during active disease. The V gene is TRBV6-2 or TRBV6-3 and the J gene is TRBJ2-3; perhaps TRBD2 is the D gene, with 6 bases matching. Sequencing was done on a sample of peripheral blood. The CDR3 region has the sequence CASSYSIRDFTDTQYF. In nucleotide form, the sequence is TGTGCCAGCAGTTACTCGATAAGGGACTTCACAGATACGCAGTATTTT.